One sample yielded the 9 T cell receptor beta chains listed below, sequenced in a study of blood T cell repertoires in COVID-19. Sequencing used immunoSEQ multiplex PCR; TCRdb keeps in-frame clones, though not all of them. Of 40,000 to 55,000 clones in the sample, around 90% were seen once. Input material: peripheral blood. All receptors derive from a man in his fifties or sixties with active COVID-19.

V and J are TRBV6-5 and TRBJ2-2, with 9 bases aligning to TRBD2. V gave up 1 base and J gave up 3 bases; unmatched junction bases: 3. The CDR3 is 16 amino acids. Germline-derived CDR1 and CDR2 are MNHEY and SVGAGI. CDR3 residues: CASSYFSGRYTGELFF. The CDR3 region has the DNA TGTGCCAGCAGTTACTTCAGCGGGAGGTACACCGGGGAGCTGTTTTTT.

V usage is TRBV5-4 and J usage is TRBJ2-5; 16 nucleotides align to TRBD2. V dropped 3 bases and J dropped 5; count of bases not matched to a gene: 7. The V gene's germline CDR1 is SGHNT and CDR2 YYREEE (reference sequence). The CDR3 runs 17 residues. The CDR3 protein is CASSSGTSGGAGETQYF. CDR3 DNA: TGTGCCAGCAGCTCCGGGACTAGCGGGGGGGCCGGGGAGACCCAGTACTTC.

This clone was picked up one time. The chain has TRBV9 and TRBJ2-5, with D tentatively TRBD1 (8 bases). CDR1 is SGDLS, CDR2 YYNGEE, per germline. Between the trimmed V and J ends, which lost 5 bases and 5 bases, there was a span of 16 bases. The CDR3 loop spans 14 amino acids. The CDR3 is CASSYDRGGETQYF. In DNA form, the CDR3 reads TGTGCCAGCAGTTACGACAGGGGAGGGGAGACCCAGTACTTC. The whole variable domain, filled in from reference TRBV9 and TRBJ2-5, reads DSGVTQTPKHLITATGQRVTLRCSPRSGDLSVYWYQQSLDQGLQFLIQYYNGEERAKGNILERFSAQQFPDLHSELNLSSLELGDSALYFCASSYDRGGETQYFGPGTRLLVL.

This chain uses TRBV9 with TRBJ2-3; D may be TRBD2 (5 bases). The CDR3 loop spans 16 amino acids. The V end was cut by 0 bases, the J end by 6 bases, with 17 bases between. The germline gives CDR1 SGDLS, CDR2 YYNGEE. This CDR3 reads CASSVANSGPRDTQYF. CDR3 DNA sequence: TGTGCCAGCAGCGTAGCGAACAGCGGCCCTCGGGATACGCAGTATTTT.

The chain links TRBV30 to TRBJ2-1; 8 bases fit TRBD2. Losses at the gene ends were 0 bases for V and 10 bases for J; bases not matched to a gene: 5. Germline V gene lookup returns CDR1 GTSNPN and CDR2 SVGIG (reference sequence). This CDR3 has 13 amino acids. The DNA of the CDR3 is TGTGCCTGGAGTGTTCGGGAGGGCCGGGAGCAGTTCTTC. Its translation is CAWSVREGREQFF.

This clone was observed a handful of times. The genes are TRBV11-2 and TRBJ2-1; 11 bases agree with TRBD2. The CDR3 sequence is 16 residues long. Germline values: CDR1 SGHAT, CDR2 FQNNGV. J lost 4 bases, V lost 4 bases, and 6 bases had no gene match. The CDR3 DNA follows: TGTGCCAGCAGCTGGGTAGCGGGGGGGCTATACAATGAGCAGTTCTTC. Translated: CASSWVAGGLYNEQFF. The full variable domain, in which reference TRBV11-2 and TRBJ2-1 provide the parts outside the CDR3, is EAGVAQSPRYKIIEKRQSVAFWCNPISGHATLYWYQQILGQGPKLLIQFQNNGVVDDSQLPKDRFSAERLKGVDSTLKIQPAKLEDSAVYLCASSWVAGGLYNEQFFGPGTRLTVL.

J is TRBJ2-6 and V is TRBV5-5; possibly TRBD1 for D (6 bases). The CDR3 contains 15 residues. The V end was cut by 4 bases, the J end by 2 bases, with 10 bases between. Per the germline V gene, CDR1 is SGHKS and CDR2 is YYEKEE (reference sequence). The CDR3 here is CASSQPGAGANVLTF. In DNA, the CDR3 is TGTGCCAGCAGCCAGCCAGGGGCTGGGGCCAACGTCCTGACTTTC. The full variable domain, with the rest looked up from reference TRBV5-5 and TRBJ2-6, is DAGVTQSPTHLIKTRGQQVTLRCSPISGHKSVSWYQQVLGQGPQFIFQYYEKEERGRGNFPDRFSARQFPNYSSELNVNALLLGDSALYLCASSQPGAGANVLTFGAGSRLTVL.

The chain joins TRBV6-5 to TRBJ1-2; TRBD1 agrees at 7 bases. The V gene end was trimmed by 4 bases and the J gene end by 2 bases; junction bases not matched to a gene: 4. CDR1 and CDR2 from the germline V gene are MNHEY and SVGAGI. The CDR3 length is 14 residues. The CDR3 bases are TGTGCCAGCAGTTCGGGACAGAACAACTATGGCTACACCTTC. Translating it yields CASSSGQNNYGYTF.

The chain uses TRBV11-2 and TRBJ2-7; 7 bases align to TRBD1. The CDR3 spans 15 residues. The junction had 6 bases not matched to a gene; V was cut back by 1 base and J by 3 bases. Germline V gene sequence: CDR1 SGHAT, CDR2 FQNNGV. CDR3 protein: CASSLVTGTVYEQYF. CDR3 nucleotide sequence: TGTGCCAGCAGCTTAGTCACTGGGACAGTCTACGAGCAGTACTTC.